This T cell receptor beta chain was observed in a study of beta chain features in type 1 diabetes. About the research overall: Patients shared similar age, gender and cell yields with healthy donors. Findings and limits, study-wide: Shortening of TCRB CDR3s, moderate but significant, appeared in all four CD4+ subsets of Type 1 diabetes patients. A closer apparent resemblance between naive, central memory and Treg TCRB repertoires was seen in patients than in healthy donors. When VDJ junctions were examined, type 1 diabetes patients showed fewer insertions and more deletions.

As every portion of the isolated RNA was reverse transcribed, the sequencing read expressed TCRB transcripts. Around 3.57 million reads was the average for naive, central memory and regulatory T cell samples. Data came from immunoSEQ multiplex PCR; TCRdb stores just in-frame clones and leaves some out. The sample includes a few hundred thousand clones, 8.5% to 10% of them seen just once. V was pared by 0 bases and J by 3 bases, with 10 bases between. The V gene's germline CDR1 is SGHNT and CDR2 YYREEE (reference sequence). This CDR3 comprises 16 residues. Ten or more counts support this clone. The antigen is unknown.

The receptor comes from a man aged 25 to 40 with type 1 diabetes. The sample comprised central memory CD4+ T cells from blood. The V call is TRBV5-4, the J call TRBJ2-6; D unclear. The CDR3 is CASSLAGLGGANVLTF. The CDR3 DNA reads TGTGCCAGCAGCTTGGCGGGTCTGGGTGGGGCCAACGTCCTGACTTTC.